The 18 T cell receptor beta chains below all came from one sample that was sequenced in a study of blood T cells in healthy people across ages. Primers used in a second PCR of about 7 to 12 cycles were a sample-barcoded 5' primer and a J-beta primer mix. TCRdb reprocessed the 5' RACE reads via MiXCR and lists one record per CDR3 protein. The sample shows hundreds of thousands of distinct CDR3 sequences, around 24% of them seen only once. The same data also went into a second study, on T cells of mothers and their children.

The sequenced sample consisted of blood. The receptors come from a boy younger than 18 in good health.

The chain uses TRBV12-3 or TRBV12-4 and TRBJ1-4; D perhaps matches TRBD1 (5 bases). Trimming removed 2 bases from V and 8 bases from J, with 15 bases in between. The CDR3 contains 15 residues. CDR3 residues: CASSLRGGSGEKLFF. The CDR3 nucleotides read TGTGCCAGCAGTTTAAGGGGAGGGTCTGGGGAAAAACTGTTTTTT.

The chain carries TRBV7-2 and TRBJ2-1; D may be TRBD1 (6 bases). Germline assignment: CDR1 SGHTA and CDR2 FQGNSA. The CDR3 extends over 14 amino acids. Between the trimmed V and J ends, which lost 6 bases and 7 bases, there was a span of 16 bases. CDR3 region: CASRSDSVSNEQFF. The CDR3 coding sequence is TGTGCCAGCAGGTCGGACAGTGTTAGTAATGAGCAGTTCTTC.

This sequence joins TRBV4-2 and TRBJ2-1; D remains ambiguous. The germline V and J ends were trimmed by 1 base and 13 bases, with 14 bases remaining between them. Germline CDR1 is LGHNA and CDR2 is YNFKEQ. This CDR3 contains 13 residues. The CDR3 region has the DNA TGTGCCAGCAGCCAAGGTGGTAAGCAGAACCAGTTCTTC. Residues: CASSQGGKQNQFF.

The sample holds a few counts of this clonotype. V usage is TRBV29-1 and J usage is TRBJ1-1; no clear D. The germline gives CDR1 SQVTM, CDR2 ANQGSEA. The CDR3 consists of 13 residues. The V end lost 3 bases, the J end lost 1 base, and 9 bases lay between the germline ends. CDR3 DNA sequence: TGCAGCGTTGATGGCAGGTCGAACACTGAAGCTTTCTTT. Encoded protein: CSVDGRSNTEAFF.

This clonotype was counted between two and nine times. The gene calls are TRBV7-9 and TRBJ2-5; possibly TRBD2 for D (5 bases). The end of the DNA aligns better with TRBJ2-1, so the J call may be wrong. The CDR3 loop spans 14 amino acids. Germline loops: CDR1 SEHNR, CDR2 FQNEAQ (reference sequence). As DNA, the CDR3 is TGTGCCAGCAGCTTACTTTTGCCGGGGAGTGAGCAGTTCTTC. It yields the protein CASSLLLPGSEQFF.

This clonotype is a singleton in its sample. The chain couples TRBV12-3 or TRBV12-4 to TRBJ1-5; D might be TRBD1 (6 bases). Trimming removed 8 bases at V and 7 bases at J, with 24 bases between. This CDR3 contains 16 residues. In DNA, the CDR3 is TGTGCCAGCGGCCCCGGAGGGGGACTAGCGGGCCAGCCCCAGCATTTT. It is translated as CASGPGGGLAGQPQHF.

This clonotype turned up a few times. CDR3 amino acids: CASGLVLPVLSYEQYF. The CDR3 coding sequence is TGTGCTAGTGGTTTGGTCTTGCCGGTACTCTCCTACGAGCAGTACTTC. The genes are TRBV12-5 and TRBJ2-7, with D unresolved. V lost 0 bases to trimming and J lost 0 bases, with 12 bases between them. Germline V CDR1 and CDR2: LGHNT, FRNRAP. The CDR3 has 16 residues. Full variable domain (rest looked up from reference TRBV12-5 and TRBJ2-7): DARVTQTPRHKVTEMGQEVTMRCQPILGHNTVFWYRQTMMQGLELLAYFRNRAPLDDSGMPKDRFSAEMPDATLATLKIQPSEPRDSAVYFCASGLVLPVLSYEQYFGPGTRLTVT.

J is TRBJ2-5 and V is TRBV29-1; 8 bases fit TRBD1. The closer fit of TRBJ2-7 to the DNA end suggests the J call may be wrong. This CDR3 is 16 amino acids long. Per germline, CDR1 SQVTM and CDR2 ANQGSEA. The CDR3 reads CSVEDTDRGRSYEQYF. The DNA for the CDR3 is TGCAGCGTTGAAGATACCGACAGGGGTCGCTCCTACGAGCAGTACTTC.

In the case of this clonotype: A read error may produce the germline difference seen at one junction end. This rearrangement joins TRBV18 to TRBJ2-5; TRBD1 might be the D (6 bases). Germline CDR1 and CDR2: KGHSH and LQKENI. The CDR3 consists of 13 residues. CDR3 nucleotide sequence: TGTGCCAGCTCAAGGGACAACTACAATGAGCGGTTCTTC. This encodes CASSRDNYNERFF.

The DNA of the CDR3 is TGTGCCAGGGAGAATGGTGGACTAGCGGAGGGGACACCCCTCTACGAGCAGTACTTC. Its protein product is CARENGGLAEGTPLYEQYF. The chain is built from TRBV21-1 and TRBJ2-1; no check of the table's D call, TRBD2, against the DNA was made. The J call may not be correct, given that the DNA end is closer to TRBJ2-7. TRBV21-1 is tagged as a pseudogene. The CDR3 has 19 amino acids.

The V gene is TRBV28, the J gene TRBJ1-1; D possibly corresponds to TRBD1 (5 bases). The germline CDR1 and CDR2 sequences are MDHEN and SYDVKM. This CDR3 is built from 15 residues. Deletions cut 4 bases from V and 2 bases from J, with 14 bases between. CDR3 DNA: TGTGCCAGCAGTTCGTCGACAGCGGGTAACACTGAAGCTTTCTTT. This translates into CASSSSTAGNTEAFF.

This chain joins TRBV12-3 or TRBV12-4 and TRBJ1-2, with 7 bases lining up with TRBD1. This CDR3 has 14 residues. V trimming: 5 bases; J trimming: 2 bases; junction bases outside the gene matches: 5. CDR3 residues: CASSRDSFNYGYTF. The CDR3, as DNA: TGTGCCAGCAGTAGGGACAGTTTCAACTATGGCTACACCTTC.

The chain combines TRBV14 with TRBJ2-1; a possible D gene is TRBD1 (6 bases). The CDR3 length is 15 residues. The V gene's germline CDR1 is SGHDN and CDR2 FVKESK. V was trimmed by 2 bases and J by 4 bases, leaving 12 bases between them. As DNA, the CDR3 is TGTGCCAGCAGCCAATCGAGCACAGGGTACAATGAGCAGTTCTTC. This translates into CASSQSSTGYNEQFF. The full variable domain, its missing parts supplied by reference TRBV14 and TRBJ2-1, is EAGVTQFPSHSVIEKGQTVTLRCDPISGHDNLYWYRRVMGKEIKFLLHFVKESKQDESGMPNNRFLAERTGGTYSTLKVQPAELEDSGVYFCASSQSSTGYNEQFFGPGTRLTVL.

The table lists this clonotype with many counts. J is TRBJ2-5 and V is TRBV12-3 or TRBV12-4, with 7 bases lining up with TRBD1. The CDR3 loop spans 14 amino acids. V shed 3 bases, J shed 1 base, and the junction held 2 bases outside the gene matches. As DNA, the CDR3 is TGTGCCAGCAGTTTGGGGGACAGCCAAGAGACCCAGTACTTC. Encoded protein: CASSLGDSQETQYF.

The chain employs TRBV6-1 and TRBJ2-7; 7 bases are a match to TRBD1. This CDR3 comprises 16 residues. V dropped 4 bases and J dropped 5; count of bases not matched to a gene: 14. Germline lookup yields CDR1 MNHNS and CDR2 SASEGT. CDR3 DNA: TGTGCCAGCAGTGGACAGGGAATGGGTGGTATCGACGAGCAGTACTTC. Translating it yields CASSGQGMGGIDEQYF.

The chain links TRBV7-9 to TRBJ2-1; a possible D gene is TRBD1 (6 bases). Germline CDR1 and CDR2: SEHNR and FQNEAQ (reference sequence). This CDR3 has 16 residues. The ends were cut back, 5 bases at V and 0 bases at J, with 14 bases in the middle. CDR3 nucleotides: TGTGCCAGCAGCGTACAGGGTTTCCTCTCCTACAATGAGCAGTTCTTC. It specifies CASSVQGFLSYNEQFF.

The chain is built from TRBV20-1 and TRBJ1-5, with D hard to call. CDR1 is DFQATT and CDR2 is SNEGSKA in the germline V gene (reference sequence). This CDR3 contains 14 residues. V gave up 1 base and J gave up 9 bases, with 16 bases separating them. CDR3 residues: CSARGCRRGRPQHF. The CDR3 bases are TGCAGTGCTAGAGGATGTAGGAGAGGTAGGCCCCAGCATTTT.

This clonotype was picked up many times. The rearrangement links TRBV29-1 to TRBJ2-7, with 13 nucleotides matching TRBD2. The CDR3 sequence is 14 residues long. V lost 6 bases and J lost 2; bases outside the gene matches: 4. In germline, CDR1 is SQVTM, CDR2 ANQGSEA. CDR3 amino acids: CSVGTSGTPYEQYF. The CDR3 DNA is TGCAGCGTAGGGACTAGCGGGACCCCCTACGAGCAGTACTTC.